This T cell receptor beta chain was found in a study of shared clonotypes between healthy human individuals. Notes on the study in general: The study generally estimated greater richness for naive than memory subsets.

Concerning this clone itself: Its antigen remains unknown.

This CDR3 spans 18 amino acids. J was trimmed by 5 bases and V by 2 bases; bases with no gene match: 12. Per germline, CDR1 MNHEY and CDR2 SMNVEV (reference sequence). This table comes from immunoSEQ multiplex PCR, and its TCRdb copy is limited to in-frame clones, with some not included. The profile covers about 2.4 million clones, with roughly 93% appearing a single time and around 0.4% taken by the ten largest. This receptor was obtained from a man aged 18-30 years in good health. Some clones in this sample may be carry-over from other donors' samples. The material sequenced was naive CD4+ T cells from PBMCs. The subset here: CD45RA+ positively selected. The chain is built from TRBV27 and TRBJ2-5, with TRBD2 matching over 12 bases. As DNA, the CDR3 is TGTGCCAGCAGTTTAGTCCCCGCCACTAGCGGGAGGAGGGAGACCCAGTACTTC. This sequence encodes CASSLVPATSGRRETQYF.